This entry is about one T cell receptor beta chain. Its antigen is unidentified. Cells designated naive CD8 were CD45RO-negative and were positively selected for CCR7, with terminally differentiated effector memory CD45RA+ cells excluded. TCRdb's table, derived via immunoSEQ multiplex PCR, lists solely in-frame clones and lacks some. The top ten hold roughly 1% of the sample, which has about 1,800,000 clones, over 85% seen once. This entry is derived from a study of shared clonotypes between healthy human individuals. Findings of the study overall: Sharing across four donors was highest in naive CD4 (around 5%) and lowest in memory CD8 (roughly 0.4%). The study found lower generation probabilities in non-shared clonotypes than in those shared by all four donors.

Germline values: CDR1 MNHEY, CDR2 SMNVEV (reference sequence). The CDR3 spans 15 residues. The germline V and J ends were trimmed by 1 base and 5 bases, with 14 bases remaining between them. The chain carries TRBV27 and TRBJ1-2; a possible D gene is TRBD1 (5 bases). The sequenced material came from naive CD8+ T cells sorted from blood. The sequence came from a man aged 18 to 35 in good health. The CDR3 sequence is CASSLLGSSGYGYTF. DNA for the CDR3: TGTGCCAGCAGTTTATTAGGGAGTTCAGGGTATGGCTACACCTTC.